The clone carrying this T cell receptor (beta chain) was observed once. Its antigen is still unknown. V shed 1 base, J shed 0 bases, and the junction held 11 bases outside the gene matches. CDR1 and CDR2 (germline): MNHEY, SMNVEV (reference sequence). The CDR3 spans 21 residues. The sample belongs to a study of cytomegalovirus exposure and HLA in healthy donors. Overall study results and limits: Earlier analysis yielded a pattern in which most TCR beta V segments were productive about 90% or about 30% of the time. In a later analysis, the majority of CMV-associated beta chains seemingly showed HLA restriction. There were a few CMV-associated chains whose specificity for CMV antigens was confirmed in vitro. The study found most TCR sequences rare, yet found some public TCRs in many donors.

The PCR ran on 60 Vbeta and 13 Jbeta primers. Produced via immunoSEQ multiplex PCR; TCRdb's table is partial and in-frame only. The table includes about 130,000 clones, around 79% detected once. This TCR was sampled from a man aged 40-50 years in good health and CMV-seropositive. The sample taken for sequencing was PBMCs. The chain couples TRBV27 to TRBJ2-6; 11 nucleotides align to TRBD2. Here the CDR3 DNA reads TGTGCCAGCAGTTTATTATCGACGCGACTAGCGGGACTCTCTGGGGCCAACGTCCTGACTTTC. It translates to CASSLLSTRLAGLSGANVLTF.